The clone carrying this TCR beta chain appeared a few times. Time point described: sample taken at primary tumor resection. Without sorting, whole RNA was sequenced from tumor, nontumor lung or frozen PBMC. V was pared by 8 bases and J by 0 bases, with 18 bases between. This CDR3 comprises 16 residues. Germline V lookup: CDR1 SGHVS, CDR2 FQNEAQ. This entry comes from a study of spatial heterogeneity in lung cancer. Study-level information: On average, each unique TCR and UMI combination appeared more than ten times in raw reads.

TCRdb processed the 5' RACE reads anew with MiXCR; each CDR3 protein has one entry. Among around 63,000 distinct CDR3 sequences, 8.4% were seen once, and the ten largest hold about 15%. This rearrangement joins TRBV7-8 to TRBJ2-3; tentatively, D is TRBD1 (6 bases). The receptor's source is a female donor with early-stage non-small cell lung cancer. The sequenced sample was PBMCs, obtained at surgery. CDR3 protein: CASHATRQVSTDTQYF. DNA of the CDR3: TGTGCCAGCCACGCTACCCGACAGGTTAGCACAGATACGCAGTATTTT.